The present TCR beta chain was sequenced within a study of blood T cell repertoires in COVID-19. On the study more broadly: The study drew acute and convalescent COVID-19 samples from the United States, Italy and Spain. PBMCs, B-cell-depleted T cells, or T cells provided the cDNA or gDNA that made up the material.

This CDR3 spans 15 amino acids. Germline CDR1 is LNHDA and CDR2 is SQIVND (reference sequence). V was pared by 7 bases and J by 5 bases, with 18 bases between. In the original workflow: Counts of nucleated cells, estimated from reference gene primer amplification, were obtained. Generated by immunoSEQ multiplex PCR, the TCRdb table keeps only in-frame clones and is missing some. That table gives V, J and clone size, and the DNA gave D and trimming. Of about 190,000 clones in the sample, about 86% were seen once. The sequence was collected from a young man with active or convalescent COVID-19. The J gene is TRBJ1-5, the V gene TRBV19; tentatively, D is TRBD1 (6 bases). Sequencing input: peripheral blood. The CDR3 spells CASTPEGQGYQPQHF. The CDR3 bases are TGTGCCAGTACGCCAGAAGGGCAGGGGTATCAGCCCCAGCATTTT.